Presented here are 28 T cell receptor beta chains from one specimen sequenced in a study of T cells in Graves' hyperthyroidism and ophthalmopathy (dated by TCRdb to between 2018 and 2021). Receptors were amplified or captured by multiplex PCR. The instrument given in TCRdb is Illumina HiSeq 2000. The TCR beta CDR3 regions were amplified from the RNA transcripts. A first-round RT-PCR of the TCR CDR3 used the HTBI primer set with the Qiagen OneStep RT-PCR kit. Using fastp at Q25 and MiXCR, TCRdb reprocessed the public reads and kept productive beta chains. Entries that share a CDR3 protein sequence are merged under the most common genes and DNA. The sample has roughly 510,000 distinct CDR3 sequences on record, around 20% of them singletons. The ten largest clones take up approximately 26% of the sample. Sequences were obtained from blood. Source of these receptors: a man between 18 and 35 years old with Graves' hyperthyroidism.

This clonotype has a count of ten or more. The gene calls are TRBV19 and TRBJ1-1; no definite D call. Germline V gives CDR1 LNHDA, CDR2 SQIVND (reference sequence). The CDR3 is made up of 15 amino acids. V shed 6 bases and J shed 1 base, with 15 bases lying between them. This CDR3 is CASRMHEAGNTEAFF. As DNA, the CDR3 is TGTGCCAGTAGGATGCACGAGGCGGGGAACACTGAAGCTTTCTTT.

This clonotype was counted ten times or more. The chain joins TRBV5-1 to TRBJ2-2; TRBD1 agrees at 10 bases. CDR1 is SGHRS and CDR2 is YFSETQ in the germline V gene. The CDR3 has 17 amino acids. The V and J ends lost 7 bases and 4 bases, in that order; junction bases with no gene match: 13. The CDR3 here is CASGSYAGQGITGELFF. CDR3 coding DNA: TGCGCCAGCGGATCCTACGCGGGACAGGGGATCACCGGGGAGCTGTTTTTT.

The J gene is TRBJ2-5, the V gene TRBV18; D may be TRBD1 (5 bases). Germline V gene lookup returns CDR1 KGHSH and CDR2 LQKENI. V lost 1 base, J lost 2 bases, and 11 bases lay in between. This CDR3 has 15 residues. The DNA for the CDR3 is TGTGCCAGCTCACCACTGACAGATATACAAGAGACCCAGTACTTC. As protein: CASSPLTDIQETQYF.

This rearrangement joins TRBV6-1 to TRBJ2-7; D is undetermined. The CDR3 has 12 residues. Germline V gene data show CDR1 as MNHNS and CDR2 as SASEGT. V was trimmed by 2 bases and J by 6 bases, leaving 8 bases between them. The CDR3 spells CASSEIGSEQYF. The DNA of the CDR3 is TGTGCCAGCAGTGAAATCGGTAGCGAGCAGTACTTC.

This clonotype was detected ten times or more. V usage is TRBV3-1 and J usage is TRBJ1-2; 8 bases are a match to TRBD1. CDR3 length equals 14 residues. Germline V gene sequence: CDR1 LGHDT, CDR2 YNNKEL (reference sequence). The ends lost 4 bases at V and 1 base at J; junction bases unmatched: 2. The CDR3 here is CASSLRGRNYGYTF. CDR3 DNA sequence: TGTGCCAGCAGCCTCAGGGGGCGTAACTATGGCTACACCTTC.

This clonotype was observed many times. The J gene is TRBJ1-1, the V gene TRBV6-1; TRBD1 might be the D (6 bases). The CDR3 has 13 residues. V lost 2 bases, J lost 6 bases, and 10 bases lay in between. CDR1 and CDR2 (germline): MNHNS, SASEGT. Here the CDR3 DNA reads TGTGCCAGCAGTGAACAGGGGAGCCCTGAAGCTTTCTTT. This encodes CASSEQGSPEAFF.

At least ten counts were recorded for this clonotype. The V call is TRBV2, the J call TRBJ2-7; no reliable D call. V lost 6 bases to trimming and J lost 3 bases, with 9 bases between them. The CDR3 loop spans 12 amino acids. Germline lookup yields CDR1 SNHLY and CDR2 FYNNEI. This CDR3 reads CASRGSGYEQYF. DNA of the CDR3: TGTGCCAGCAGGGGATCGGGCTACGAGCAGTACTTC.

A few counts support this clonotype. In DNA, the CDR3 is TGTGCCAGCAGTCAACGGACTAGCGGGAGGAGAGGAGAGACCCAGTACTTC. Translating gives CASSQRTSGRRGETQYF. The J gene is TRBJ2-5, the V gene TRBV27; TRBD2 aligns across 14 bases. The CDR3 loop spans 17 amino acids. After removal of 5 bases from V and 4 bases from J, the junction contained 9 bases not matched to a gene. From germline, CDR1 is MNHEY and CDR2 SMNVEV (reference sequence).

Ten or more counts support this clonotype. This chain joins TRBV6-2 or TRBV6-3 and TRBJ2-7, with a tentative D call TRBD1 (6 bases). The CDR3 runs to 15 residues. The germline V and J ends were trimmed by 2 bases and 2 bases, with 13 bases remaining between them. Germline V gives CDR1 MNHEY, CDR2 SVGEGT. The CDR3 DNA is TGTGCCAGCAGTTACGGGCAGGGGAGTCCCTACGAGCAGTACTTC. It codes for CASSYGQGSPYEQYF.

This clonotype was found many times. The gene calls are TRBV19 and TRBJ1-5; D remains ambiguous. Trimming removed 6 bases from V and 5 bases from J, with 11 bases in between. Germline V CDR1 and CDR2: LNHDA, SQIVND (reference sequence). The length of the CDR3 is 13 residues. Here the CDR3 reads CASSQEPYQPQHF. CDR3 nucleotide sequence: TGTGCCAGTAGCCAGGAGCCCTATCAGCCCCAGCATTTT.

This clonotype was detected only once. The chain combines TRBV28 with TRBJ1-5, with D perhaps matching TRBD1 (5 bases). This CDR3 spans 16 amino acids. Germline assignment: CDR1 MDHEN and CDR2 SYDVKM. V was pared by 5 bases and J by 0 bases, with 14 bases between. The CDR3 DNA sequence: TGTGCCAGCAGTCCCGACCGGGACGGTAGCAATCAGCCCCAGCATTTT. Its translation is CASSPDRDGSNQPQHF. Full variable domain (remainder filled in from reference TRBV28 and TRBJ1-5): DVKVTQSSRYLVKRTGEKVFLECVQDMDHENMFWYRQDPGLGLRLIYFSYDVKMKEKGDIPEGYSVSREKKERFSLILESASTNQTSMYLCASSPDRDGSNQPQHFGDGTRLSIL.

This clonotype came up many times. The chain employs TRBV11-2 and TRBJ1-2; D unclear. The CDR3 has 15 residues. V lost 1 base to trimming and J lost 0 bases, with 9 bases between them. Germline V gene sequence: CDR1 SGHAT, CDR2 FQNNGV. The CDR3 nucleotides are TGTGCCAGCAGCTTAGTCGGCAATTCTAACTATGGCTACACCTTC. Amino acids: CASSLVGNSNYGYTF.

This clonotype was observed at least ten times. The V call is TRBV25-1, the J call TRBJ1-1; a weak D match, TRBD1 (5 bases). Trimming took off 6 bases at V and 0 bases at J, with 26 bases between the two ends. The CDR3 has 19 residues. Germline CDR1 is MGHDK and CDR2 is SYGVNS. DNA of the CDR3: TGTGCCAGCAGCGGACCCTCTATGTCGCTCGGGGCCATGAACACTGAAGCTTTCTTT. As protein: CASSGPSMSLGAMNTEAFF.

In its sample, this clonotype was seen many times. The CDR3 loop is CATSRDRDRNEQYF. The CDR3 DNA reads as TGTGCCACCAGCAGAGATAGGGACAGAAACGAGCAGTACTTC. The chain recombines TRBV15 with TRBJ2-7; 7 bases are a match to TRBD1. This CDR3 is built from 14 residues. With 0 bases clipped from V and 5 bases from J, the junction kept 4 bases outside the gene matches. Per germline, CDR1 LNHNV and CDR2 YYDKDF (reference sequence). Full variable domain (rest looked up from reference TRBV15 and TRBJ2-7): DAMVIQNPRYQVTQFGKPVTLSCSQTLNHNVMYWYQQKSSQAPKLLFHYYDKDFNNEADTPDNFQSRRPNTSFCFLDIRSPGLGDTAMYLCATSRDRDRNEQYFGPGTRLTVT.

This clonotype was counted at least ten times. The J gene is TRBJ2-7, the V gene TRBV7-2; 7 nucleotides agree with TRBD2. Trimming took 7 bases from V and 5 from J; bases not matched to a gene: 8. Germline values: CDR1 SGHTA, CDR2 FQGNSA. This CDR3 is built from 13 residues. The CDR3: CASTSTSRDEQYF. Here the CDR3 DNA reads TGTGCCAGCACGTCGACTAGCCGGGACGAGCAGTACTTC.

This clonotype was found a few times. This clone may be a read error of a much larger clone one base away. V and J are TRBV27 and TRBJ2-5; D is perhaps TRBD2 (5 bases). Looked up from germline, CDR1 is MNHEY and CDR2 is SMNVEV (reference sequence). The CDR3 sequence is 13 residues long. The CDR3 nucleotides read TGTGCCAGCAGTTTAGGGAGTTGGGAGACCAAGTACTTC. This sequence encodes CASSLGSWETKYF.

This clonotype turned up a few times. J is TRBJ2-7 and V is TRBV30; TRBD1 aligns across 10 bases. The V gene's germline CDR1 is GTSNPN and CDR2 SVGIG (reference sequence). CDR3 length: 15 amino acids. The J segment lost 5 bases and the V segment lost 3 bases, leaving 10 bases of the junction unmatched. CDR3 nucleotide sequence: TGTGCCTGGAGCCTTTCCGGGACAGGGGTAGACGAGCAGTACTTC. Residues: CAWSLSGTGVDEQYF.

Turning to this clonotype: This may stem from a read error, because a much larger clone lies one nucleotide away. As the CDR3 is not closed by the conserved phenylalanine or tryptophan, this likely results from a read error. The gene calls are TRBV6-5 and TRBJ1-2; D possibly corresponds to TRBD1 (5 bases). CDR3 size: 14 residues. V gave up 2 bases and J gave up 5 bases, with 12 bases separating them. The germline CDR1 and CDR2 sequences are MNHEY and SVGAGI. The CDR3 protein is CASSYRDGGYGYTL. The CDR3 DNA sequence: TGTGCCAGCAGTTACCGGGACGGAGGGTATGGCTACACCTTG.

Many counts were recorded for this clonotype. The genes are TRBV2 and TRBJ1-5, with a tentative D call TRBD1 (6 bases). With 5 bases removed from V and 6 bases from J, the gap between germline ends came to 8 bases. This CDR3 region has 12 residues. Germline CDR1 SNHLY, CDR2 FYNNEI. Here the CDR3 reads CASSWGRQPQHF. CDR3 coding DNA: TGTGCCAGCAGTTGGGGGCGTCAGCCCCAGCATTTT.

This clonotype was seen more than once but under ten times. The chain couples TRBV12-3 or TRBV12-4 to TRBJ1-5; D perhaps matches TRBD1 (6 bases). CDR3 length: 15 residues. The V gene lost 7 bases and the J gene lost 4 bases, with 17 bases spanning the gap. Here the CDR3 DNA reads TGTGCCAGCACCCCTGAGACAGGTCCTAATCAGCCCCAGCATTTT. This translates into CASTPETGPNQPQHF.

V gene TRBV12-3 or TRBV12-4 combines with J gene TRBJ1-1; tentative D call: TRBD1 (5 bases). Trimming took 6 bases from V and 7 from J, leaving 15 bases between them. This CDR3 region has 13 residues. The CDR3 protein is CASRPDRSSEAFF. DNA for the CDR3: TGTGCCAGCAGACCCGACAGATCAAGTGAAGCTTTCTTT.

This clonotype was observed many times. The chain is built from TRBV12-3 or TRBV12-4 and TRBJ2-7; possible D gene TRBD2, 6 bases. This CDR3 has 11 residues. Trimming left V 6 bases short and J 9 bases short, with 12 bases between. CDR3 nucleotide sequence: TGTGCCAGCAGCGCTAACGGGGGGCAGTACTTC. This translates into CASSANGGQYF.

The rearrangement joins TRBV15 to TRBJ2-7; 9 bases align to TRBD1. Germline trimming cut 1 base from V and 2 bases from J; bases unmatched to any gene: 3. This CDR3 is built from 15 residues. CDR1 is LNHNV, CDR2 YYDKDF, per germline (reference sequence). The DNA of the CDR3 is TGTGCCACCAGCAGAGGGTGGACAGGGGCCTACGAGCAGTACTTC. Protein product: CATSRGWTGAYEQYF.

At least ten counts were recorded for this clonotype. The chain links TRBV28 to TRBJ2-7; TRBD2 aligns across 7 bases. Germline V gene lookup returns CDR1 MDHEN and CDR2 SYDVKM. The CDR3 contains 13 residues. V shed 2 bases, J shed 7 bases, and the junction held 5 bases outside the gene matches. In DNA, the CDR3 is TGTGCCAGCAGTTTAGGGACTACCGATGAGCAGTACTTC. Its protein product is CASSLGTTDEQYF.

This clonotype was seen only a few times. The CDR3 DNA reads as TGTGCCAGCAGTTTAGACAGTCTTAGCTCTGGAAACACCATATATTTT. As protein: CASSLDSLSSGNTIYF. This chain uses TRBV12-3 or TRBV12-4 with TRBJ1-3, with D unclear. CDR3 length equals 16 residues. Deletions cut 1 base from V and 0 bases from J, with 10 bases between.

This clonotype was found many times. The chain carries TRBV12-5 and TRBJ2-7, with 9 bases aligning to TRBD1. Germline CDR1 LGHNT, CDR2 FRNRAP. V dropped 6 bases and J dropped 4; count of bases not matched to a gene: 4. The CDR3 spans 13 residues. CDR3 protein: CASGYGQGYEQYF. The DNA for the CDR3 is TGTGCTAGTGGCTATGGACAGGGGTACGAGCAGTACTTC.

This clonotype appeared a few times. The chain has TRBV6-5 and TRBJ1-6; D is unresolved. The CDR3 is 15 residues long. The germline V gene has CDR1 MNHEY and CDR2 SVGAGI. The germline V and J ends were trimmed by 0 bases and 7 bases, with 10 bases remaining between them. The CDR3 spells CASSYSRNRNSPLHF. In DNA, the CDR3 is TGTGCCAGCAGTTACTCTAGAAACCGCAATTCACCCCTCCACTTT.

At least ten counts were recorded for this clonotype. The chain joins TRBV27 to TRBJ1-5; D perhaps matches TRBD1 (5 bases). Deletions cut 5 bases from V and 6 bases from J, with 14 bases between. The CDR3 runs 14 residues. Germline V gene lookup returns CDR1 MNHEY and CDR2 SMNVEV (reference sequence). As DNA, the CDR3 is TGTGCCAGCAGTGGGGGTCCCGGGATTCAGCCCCAGCATTTT. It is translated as CASSGGPGIQPQHF.